The 9 T cell receptor beta chains given below trace back to one sample, sequenced in a study of T cell responses to AZD1222 COVID-19 vaccine. Clones were read by immunoSEQ multiplex PCR, and TCRdb kept only the in-frame ones, dropping some. This table has about 160,000 clones, around 94% appearing once. This sample comprised peripheral blood, obtained 28 days after the second AZD1222 dose. The source of these receptors is an adult who received the AZD1222 COVID-19 vaccine.

The rearrangement uses TRBV19 and TRBJ2-7, with unresolved D. The CDR3 sequence is 14 residues long. The V end was cut by 3 bases, the J end by 6 bases, with 15 bases between. Germline V gives CDR1 LNHDA, CDR2 SQIVND (reference sequence). CDR3 nucleotides: TGTGCCAGTAGTATCCTTGGTTTTTCGGGCGAGCAGTACTTC. Protein: CASSILGFSGEQYF. The whole variable domain, filled in from reference TRBV19 and TRBJ2-7, reads DGGITQSPKYLFRKEGQNVTLSCEQNLNHDAMYWYRQDPGQGLRLIYYSQIVNDFQKGDIAEGYSVSREKKESFPLTVTSAQKNPTAFYLCASSILGFSGEQYFGPGTRLTVT.

The chain couples TRBV30 to TRBJ1-5, with D unclear. V was clipped by 2 bases and J by 4 bases, with 15 bases between them. Germline lookup yields CDR1 GTSNPN and CDR2 SVGIG (reference sequence). This CDR3 contains 15 residues. CDR3 region: CAWSPRVVTNQPQHF. CDR3 nucleotides: TGTGCCTGGAGTCCGCGGGTCGTTACAAATCAGCCCCAGCATTTT.

The rearrangement joins TRBV28 to TRBJ2-7; TRBD1 aligns across 7 bases. Trimming took 6 bases from V and 4 from J; bases not matched to a gene: 12. Germline V gene lookup returns CDR1 MDHEN and CDR2 SYDVKM. CDR3 length equals 15 residues. The CDR3 DNA sequence: TGTGCCAGCAGCTCGCCGAGACAGGGCCTTTACGAGCAGTACTTC. Its translation is CASSSPRQGLYEQYF.

The chain combines TRBV28 with TRBJ1-2; D unclear. V lost 6 bases to trimming and J lost 10 bases, with 18 bases between them. CDR1 MDHEN and CDR2 SYDVKM come from the germline V gene. The CDR3 extends over 13 amino acids. The CDR3: CASRNQPQDAYTF. The DNA for the CDR3 is TGTGCCAGCAGGAACCAGCCTCAGGATGCCTACACCTTC.

The rearrangement uses TRBV3-1 (or the pseudogene TRBV3-2) and TRBJ1-2, with 9 bases that match TRBD1. V shed 7 bases, J shed 3 bases, and the junction held 6 bases outside the gene matches. Germline-derived CDR1 and CDR2 are LGHDT and YNNKEL (reference sequence). The CDR3 is made up of 14 amino acids. CDR3 DNA sequence: TGTGCCAGCAAGGGACAGGGTCGGGACTATGGCTACACCTTC. Translation gives CASKGQGRDYGYTF.

This chain links TRBV6-5 with TRBJ2-1; TRBD1 or TRBD2 may be the D gene (5 bases each). V was trimmed by 6 bases and J by 7 bases, leaving 16 bases between them. The CDR3 has 14 residues. CDR1 is MNHEY and CDR2 is SVGAGI in the germline V gene. The CDR3, as DNA: TGTGCCAGCAGAGGGTGGGGACGCGGGAATGAGCAGTTCTTC. It codes for CASRGWGRGNEQFF.

The CDR3 spells CAWSRLTRAETEAFF. The CDR3 nucleotides read TGTGCCTGGAGTCGGTTGACAAGGGCGGAAACTGAAGCTTTCTTT. V gene TRBV30 combines with J gene TRBJ1-1, with D unclear. Germline CDR1 GTSNPN, CDR2 SVGIG (reference sequence). The V gene lost 2 bases and the J gene lost 5 bases, with 18 bases spanning the gap. The CDR3 loop spans 15 amino acids.

V usage is TRBV4-1 and J usage is TRBJ1-1; D ambiguous. This CDR3 is built from 16 residues. Deletions cut 1 base from V and 5 bases from J, with 17 bases between. Germline V CDR1 and CDR2: MGHRA, YSYEKL. The CDR3 nucleotides read TGCGCCAGCAGCCAAGGGCCGGGCGGAAAGTGGACTGAAGCTTTCTTT. Translation gives CASSQGPGGKWTEAFF.

The chain employs TRBV19 and TRBJ1-5; D ambiguous. CDR3 length: 14 residues. The germline V gene encodes CDR1 LNHDA and CDR2 SQIVND (reference sequence). Trimming stripped 3 bases from V and 3 bases from J, with 9 bases between. The CDR3 DNA reads TGTGCCAGTAGTATGGGTTTTGACAATCAGCCCCAGCATTTT. Translating gives CASSMGFDNQPQHF.